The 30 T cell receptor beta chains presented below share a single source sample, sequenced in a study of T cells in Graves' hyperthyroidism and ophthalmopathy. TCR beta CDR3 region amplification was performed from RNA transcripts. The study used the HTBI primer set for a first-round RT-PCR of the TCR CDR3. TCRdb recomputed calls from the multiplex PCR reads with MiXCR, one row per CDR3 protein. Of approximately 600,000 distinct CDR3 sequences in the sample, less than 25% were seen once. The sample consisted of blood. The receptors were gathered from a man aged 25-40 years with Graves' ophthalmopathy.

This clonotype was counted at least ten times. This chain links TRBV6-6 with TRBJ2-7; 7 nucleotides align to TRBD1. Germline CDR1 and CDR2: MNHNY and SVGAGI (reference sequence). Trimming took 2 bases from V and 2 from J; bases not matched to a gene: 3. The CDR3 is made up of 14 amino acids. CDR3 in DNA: TGTGCCAGCAGTTACCAGACAGGGCCCTACGAGCAGTACTTC. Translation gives CASSYQTGPYEQYF.

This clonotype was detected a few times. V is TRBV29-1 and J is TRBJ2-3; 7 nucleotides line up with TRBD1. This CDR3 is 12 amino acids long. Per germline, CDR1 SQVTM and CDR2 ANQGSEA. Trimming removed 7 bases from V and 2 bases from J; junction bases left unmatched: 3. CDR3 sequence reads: CSGGQTTDTQYF. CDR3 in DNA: TGCAGCGGGGGACAGACCACAGATACGCAGTATTTT.

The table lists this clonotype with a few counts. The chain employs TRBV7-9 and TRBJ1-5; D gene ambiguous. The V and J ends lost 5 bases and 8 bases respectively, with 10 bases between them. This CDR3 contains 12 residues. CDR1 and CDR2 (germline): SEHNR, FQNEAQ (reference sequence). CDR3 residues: CASSRVGKPQHF. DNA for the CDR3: TGTGCCAGCAGCCGGGTAGGTAAGCCCCAGCATTTT. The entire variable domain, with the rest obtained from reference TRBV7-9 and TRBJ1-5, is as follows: DTGVSQNPRHKITKRGQNVTFRCDPISEHNRLYWYRQTLGQGPEFLTYFQNEAQLEKSRLLSDRFSAERPKGSFSTLEIQRTEQGDSAMYLCASSRVGKPQHFGDGTRLSIL.

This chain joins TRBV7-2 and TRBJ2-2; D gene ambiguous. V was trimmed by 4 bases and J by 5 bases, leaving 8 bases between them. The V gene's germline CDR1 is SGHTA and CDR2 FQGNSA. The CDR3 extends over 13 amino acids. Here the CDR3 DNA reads TGTGCCAGCAGCTCGGCAAGAACCGGGGAGCTGTTTTTT. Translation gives CASSSARTGELFF.

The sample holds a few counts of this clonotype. In DNA, the CDR3 is TGCAGCGGGGGAAGACTAGCGGGAGGGTATGGAGATACGCAGTATTTT. Translated: CSGGRLAGGYGDTQYF. J is TRBJ2-3 and V is TRBV29-1; 14 nucleotides agree with TRBD2. Trimming removed 7 bases from V and 5 bases from J; junction bases left unmatched: 11. Germline CDR1 SQVTM, CDR2 ANQGSEA. There are 16 residues in the CDR3.

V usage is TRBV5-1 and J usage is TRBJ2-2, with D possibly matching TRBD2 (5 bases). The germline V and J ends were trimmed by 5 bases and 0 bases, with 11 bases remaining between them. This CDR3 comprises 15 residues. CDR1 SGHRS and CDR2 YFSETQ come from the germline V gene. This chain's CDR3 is CASSDGLTNTGELFF. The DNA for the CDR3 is TGCGCCAGCAGTGATGGACTTACGAACACCGGGGAGCTGTTTTTT.

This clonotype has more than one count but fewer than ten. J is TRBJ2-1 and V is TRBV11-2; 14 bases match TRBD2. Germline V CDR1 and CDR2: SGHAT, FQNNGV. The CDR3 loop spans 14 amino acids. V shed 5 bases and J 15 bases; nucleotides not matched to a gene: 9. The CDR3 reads CASSPGTSGSVRFF. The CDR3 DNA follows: TGTGCCAGCAGCCCCGGGACTAGCGGGAGTGTACGGTTCTTC.

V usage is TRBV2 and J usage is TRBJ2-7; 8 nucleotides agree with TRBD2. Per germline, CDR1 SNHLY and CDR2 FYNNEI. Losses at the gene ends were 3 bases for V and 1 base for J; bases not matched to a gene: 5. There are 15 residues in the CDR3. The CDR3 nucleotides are TGTGCCAGCAGTGAGGTAGCGGGATGGTCCTACGAGCAGTACTTC. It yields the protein CASSEVAGWSYEQYF.

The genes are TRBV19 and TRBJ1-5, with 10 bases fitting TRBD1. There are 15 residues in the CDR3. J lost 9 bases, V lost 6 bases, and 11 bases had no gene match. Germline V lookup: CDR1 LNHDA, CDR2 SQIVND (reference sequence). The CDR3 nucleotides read TGTGCCAGTAGGGAGGCGGGACAGGGGATACTGCCCCAGCATTTT. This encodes CASREAGQGILPQHF. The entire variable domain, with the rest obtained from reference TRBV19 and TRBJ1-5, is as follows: DGGITQSPKYLFRKEGQNVTLSCEQNLNHDAMYWYRQDPGQGLRLIYYSQIVNDFQKGDIAEGYSVSREKKESFPLTVTSAQKNPTAFYLCASREAGQGILPQHFGDGTRLSIL.

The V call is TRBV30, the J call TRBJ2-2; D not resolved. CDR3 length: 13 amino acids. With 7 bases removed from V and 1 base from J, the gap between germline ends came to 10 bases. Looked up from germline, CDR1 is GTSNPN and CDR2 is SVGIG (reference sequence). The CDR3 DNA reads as TGTGCCTTGAGGCCGGGGAACACCGGGGAGCTGTTTTTT. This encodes CALRPGNTGELFF.

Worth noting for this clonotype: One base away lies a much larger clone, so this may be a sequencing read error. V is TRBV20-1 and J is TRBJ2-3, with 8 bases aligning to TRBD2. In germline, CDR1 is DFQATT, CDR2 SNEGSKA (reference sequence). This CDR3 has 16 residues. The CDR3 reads CSARDRSGANTDTRYF. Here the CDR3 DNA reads TGCAGTGCTAGAGATCGTAGCGGGGCTAACACAGATACGCGGTATTTT.

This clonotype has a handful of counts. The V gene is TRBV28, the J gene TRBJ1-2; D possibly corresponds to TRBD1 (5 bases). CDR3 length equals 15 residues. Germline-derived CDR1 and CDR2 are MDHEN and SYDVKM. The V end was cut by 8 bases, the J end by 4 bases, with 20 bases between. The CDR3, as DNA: TGTGCCAGCTTCCTAGGGGCGGCCGGTGGCTATGGCTACACCTTC. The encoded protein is CASFLGAAGGYGYTF.

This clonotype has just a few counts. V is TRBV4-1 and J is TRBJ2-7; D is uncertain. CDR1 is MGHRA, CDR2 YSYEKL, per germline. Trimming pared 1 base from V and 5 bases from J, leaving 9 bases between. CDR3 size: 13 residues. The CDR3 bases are TGCGCCAGCAGCCAAGCGTCTAGGGACGAGCAGTACTTC. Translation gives CASSQASRDEQYF.

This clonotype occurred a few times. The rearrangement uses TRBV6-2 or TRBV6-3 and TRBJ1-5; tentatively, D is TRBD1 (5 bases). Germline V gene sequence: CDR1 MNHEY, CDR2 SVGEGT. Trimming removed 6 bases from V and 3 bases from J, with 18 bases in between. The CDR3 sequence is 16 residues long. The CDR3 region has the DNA TGTGCCAGCAGCCAGAATCACAGGCTTACCAATCAGCCCCAGCATTTT. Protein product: CASSQNHRLTNQPQHF.

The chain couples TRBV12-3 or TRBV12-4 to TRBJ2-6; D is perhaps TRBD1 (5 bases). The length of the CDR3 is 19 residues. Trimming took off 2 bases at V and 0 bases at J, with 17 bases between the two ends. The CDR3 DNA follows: TGTGCCAGCAGTTTACATGACAGCCGCGAGTTCTCTGGGGCCAACGTCCTGACTTTC. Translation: CASSLHDSREFSGANVLTF.

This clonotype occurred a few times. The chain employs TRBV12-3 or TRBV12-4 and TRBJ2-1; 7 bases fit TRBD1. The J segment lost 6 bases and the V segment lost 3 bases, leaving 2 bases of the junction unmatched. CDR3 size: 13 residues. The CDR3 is CASSLGQLNEQFF. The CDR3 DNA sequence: TGTGCCAGCAGTTTGGGACAGCTCAATGAGCAGTTCTTC.

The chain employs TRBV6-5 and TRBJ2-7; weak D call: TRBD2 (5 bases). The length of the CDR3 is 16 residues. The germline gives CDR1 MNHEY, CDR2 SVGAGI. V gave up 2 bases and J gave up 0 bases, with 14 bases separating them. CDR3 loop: CASSYHSAGYSYEQYF. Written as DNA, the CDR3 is TGTGCCAGCAGTTACCACTCGGCGGGCTACTCCTACGAGCAGTACTTC.

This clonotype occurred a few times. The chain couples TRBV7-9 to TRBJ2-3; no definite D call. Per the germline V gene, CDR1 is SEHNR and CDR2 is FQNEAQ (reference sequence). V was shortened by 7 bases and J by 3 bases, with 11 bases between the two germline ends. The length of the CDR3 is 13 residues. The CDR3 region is CASKSVGTDTQYF. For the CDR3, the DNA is TGTGCCAGCAAGAGTGTTGGGACAGATACGCAGTATTTT. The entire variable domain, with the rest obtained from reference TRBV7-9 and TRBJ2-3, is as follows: DTGVSQNPRHKITKRGQNVTFRCDPISEHNRLYWYRQTLGQGPEFLTYFQNEAQLEKSRLLSDRFSAERPKGSFSTLEIQRTEQGDSAMYLCASKSVGTDTQYFGPGTRLTVL.

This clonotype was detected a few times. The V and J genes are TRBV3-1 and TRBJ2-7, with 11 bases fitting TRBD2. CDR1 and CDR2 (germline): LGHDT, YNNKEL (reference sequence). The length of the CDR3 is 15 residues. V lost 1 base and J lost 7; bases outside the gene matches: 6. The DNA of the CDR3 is TGTGCCAGCAGCCAAGTTTCTAGCGGGAGGCAGGAGCAGTACTTC. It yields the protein CASSQVSSGRQEQYF.

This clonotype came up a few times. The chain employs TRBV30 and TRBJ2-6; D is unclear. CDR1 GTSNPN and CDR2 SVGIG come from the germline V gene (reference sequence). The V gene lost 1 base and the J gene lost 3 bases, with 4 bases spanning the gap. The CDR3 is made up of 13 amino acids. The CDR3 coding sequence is TGTGCCTGGAGTGCGCGTGGGGCCAACGTCCTGACTTTC. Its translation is CAWSARGANVLTF.

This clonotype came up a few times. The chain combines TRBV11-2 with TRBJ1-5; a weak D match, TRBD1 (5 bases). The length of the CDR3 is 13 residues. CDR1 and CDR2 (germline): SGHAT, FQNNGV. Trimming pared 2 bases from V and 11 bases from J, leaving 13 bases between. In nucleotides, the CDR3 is TGTGCCAGCAGCTTATCAGGGTCAGAGGCCCAGCATTTT. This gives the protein CASSLSGSEAQHF.

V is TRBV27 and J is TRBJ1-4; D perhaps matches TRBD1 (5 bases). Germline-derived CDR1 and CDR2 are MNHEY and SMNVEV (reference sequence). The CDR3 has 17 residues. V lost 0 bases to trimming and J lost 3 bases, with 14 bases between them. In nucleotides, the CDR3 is TGTGCCAGCAGTTTATCGGGAAGAAGGGGTGCTAATGAAAAACTGTTTTTT. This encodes CASSLSGRRGANEKLFF.

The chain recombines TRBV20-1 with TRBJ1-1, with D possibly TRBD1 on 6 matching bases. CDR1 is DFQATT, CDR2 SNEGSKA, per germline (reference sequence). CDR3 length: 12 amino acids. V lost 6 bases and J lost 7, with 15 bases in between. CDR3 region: CSAHQGGGEAFF. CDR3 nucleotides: TGCAGTGCCCATCAGGGAGGGGGTGAAGCTTTCTTT.

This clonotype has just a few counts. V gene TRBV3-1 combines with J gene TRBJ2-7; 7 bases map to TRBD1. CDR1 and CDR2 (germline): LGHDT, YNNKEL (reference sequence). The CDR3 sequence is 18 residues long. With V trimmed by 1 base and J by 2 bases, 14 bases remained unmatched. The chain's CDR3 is CASSQAGRGGLKTYEQYF. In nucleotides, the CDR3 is TGTGCCAGCAGCCAAGCCGGCAGAGGGGGCTTGAAGACCTACGAGCAGTACTTC.

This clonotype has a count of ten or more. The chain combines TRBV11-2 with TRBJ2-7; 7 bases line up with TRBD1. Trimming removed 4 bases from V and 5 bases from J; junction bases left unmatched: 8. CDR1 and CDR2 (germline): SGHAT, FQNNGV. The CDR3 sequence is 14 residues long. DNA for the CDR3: TGTGCCAGCAGCTCAAACAGGGGAGTCCACGAGCAGTACTTC. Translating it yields CASSSNRGVHEQYF.

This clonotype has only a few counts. The CDR3 DNA follows: TGTGCCAGCAGTGAAGAAACAGGCAGATCCTACGAGCAGTACTTC. Translated: CASSEETGRSYEQYF. V is TRBV7-9 and J is TRBJ2-7; tentatively, D is TRBD1 (5 bases). Trimming pared 6 bases from V and 1 base from J, leaving 16 bases between. This CDR3 has 15 residues. Germline lookup yields CDR1 SEHNR and CDR2 FQNEAQ (reference sequence). Drawing the rest from reference TRBV7-9 and TRBJ2-7, the complete variable domain is DTGVSQNPRHKITKRGQNVTFRCDPISEHNRLYWYRQTLGQGPEFLTYFQNEAQLEKSRLLSDRFSAERPKGSFSTLEIQRTEQGDSAMYLCASSEETGRSYEQYFGPGTRLTVT.

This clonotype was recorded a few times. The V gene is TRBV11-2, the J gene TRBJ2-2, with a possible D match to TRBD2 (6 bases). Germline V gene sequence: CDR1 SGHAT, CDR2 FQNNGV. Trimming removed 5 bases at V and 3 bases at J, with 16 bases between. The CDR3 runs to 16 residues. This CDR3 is CASSPRSGFDTGELFF. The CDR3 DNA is TGTGCCAGCAGCCCACGGAGCGGGTTTGACACCGGGGAGCTGTTTTTT. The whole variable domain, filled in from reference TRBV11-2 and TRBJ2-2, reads EAGVAQSPRYKIIEKRQSVAFWCNPISGHATLYWYQQILGQGPKLLIQFQNNGVVDDSQLPKDRFSAERLKGVDSTLKIQPAKLEDSAVYLCASSPRSGFDTGELFFGEGSRLTVL.

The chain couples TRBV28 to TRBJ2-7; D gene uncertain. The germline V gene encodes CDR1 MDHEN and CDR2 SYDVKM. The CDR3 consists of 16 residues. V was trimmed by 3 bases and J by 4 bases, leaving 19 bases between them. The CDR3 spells CASSFSTVSPLYEQYF. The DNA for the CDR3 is TGTGCCAGCAGTTTCTCCACAGTTTCTCCACTATACGAGCAGTACTTC.

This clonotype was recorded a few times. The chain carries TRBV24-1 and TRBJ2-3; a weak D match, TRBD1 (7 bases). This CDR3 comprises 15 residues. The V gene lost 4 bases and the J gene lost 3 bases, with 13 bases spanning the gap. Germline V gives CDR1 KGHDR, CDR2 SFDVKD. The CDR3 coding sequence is TGTGCCACCAGTGACTCGACAGGGAGGACAGATACGCAGTATTTT. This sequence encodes CATSDSTGRTDTQYF.

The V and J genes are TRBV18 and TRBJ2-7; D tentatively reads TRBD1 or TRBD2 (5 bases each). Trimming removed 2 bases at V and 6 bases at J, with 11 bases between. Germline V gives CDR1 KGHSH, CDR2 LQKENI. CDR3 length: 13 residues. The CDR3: CASSPGGTLEQYF. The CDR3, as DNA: TGTGCCAGCTCACCAGGGGGAACCCTCGAGCAGTACTTC.